What follows are 30 T cell receptor beta chains derived from one specimen sequenced in a study of Ad26.COV2.S vaccination and SARS-CoV-2 variants. The repertoire was sequenced with immunoSEQ multiplex PCR; TCRdb's copy has only in-frame clones and lacks some. The top ten clones hold 3.5% of a sample with over 350,000 clones, 75% to 90% of them seen once. The treatment is: roughly 20 received Ad26.COV2.S at low or high dose, single or two shots; 5 received placebo; per-sample allocation not given. On day 63 after the first injection, vaccine and placebo recipients gave samples. The material sequenced was peripheral blood, taken in a trial of Ad26.COV2.S vaccine versus placebo. These receptors were collected from a person aged 18-65 years who received the Ad26.COV2.S COVID-19 vaccine or a placebo.

This sequence joins TRBV4-1 and TRBJ2-3; D not resolved. V was clipped by 1 base and J by 4 bases, with 6 bases between them. This CDR3 spans 13 amino acids. In germline, CDR1 is MGHRA, CDR2 YSYEKL. Written as DNA, the CDR3 is TGCGCCAGCAGCCAAGCTAGGTCAGATACGCAGTATTTT. This encodes CASSQARSDTQYF.

The V gene is TRBV5-4, the J gene TRBJ2-5, with TRBD2 as a possible D gene (5 bases). The CDR3 consists of 14 residues. Germline CDR1 is SGHNT and CDR2 is YYREEE (reference sequence). Trimming cost V 0 bases and J 1 base, with 7 bases left between them. The CDR3 DNA sequence: TGTGCCAGCAGCTTGGGGCGGGCCCAAGAGACCCAGTACTTC. This encodes CASSLGRAQETQYF. Full variable domain (outside the CDR3, taken from reference TRBV5-4 and TRBJ2-5): ETGVTQSPTHLIKTRGQQVTLRCSSQSGHNTVSWYQQALGQGPQFIFQYYREEENGRGNFPPRFSGLQFPNYSSELNVNALELDDSALYLCASSLGRAQETQYFGPGTRLLVL.

The J gene is TRBJ1-1, the V gene TRBV10-3, with D possibly TRBD1 on 5 matching bases. This CDR3 has 14 amino acids. Per the germline V gene, CDR1 is ENHRY and CDR2 is SYGVKD. V was cut by 3 bases and J by 5 bases, with 13 bases left in between. The CDR3 loop is CAISDRQRGTEAFF. For the CDR3, the DNA is TGTGCCATCAGTGACCGTCAAAGGGGTACTGAAGCTTTCTTT.

This chain joins TRBV5-5 and TRBJ1-4; D unresolved. This CDR3 has 15 residues. With 2 bases removed from V and 0 bases from J, the gap between germline ends came to 8 bases. The germline gives CDR1 SGHKS, CDR2 YYEKEE (reference sequence). The CDR3 sequence: CASSFTGTTNEKLFF. CDR3 nucleotide sequence: TGTGCCAGCAGCTTTACCGGAACAACTAATGAAAAACTGTTTTTT.

This CDR3 is CASSPYSGVSVSSYNEQFF. The CDR3 DNA follows: TGTGCCAGCAGCCCCTATAGCGGGGTCTCTGTAAGCTCCTACAATGAGCAGTTCTTC. V and J are TRBV7-7 and TRBJ2-1, with 8 bases that match TRBD2. Trimming removed 5 bases from V and 0 bases from J; junction bases left unmatched: 15. Germline lookup yields CDR1 SSHAT and CDR2 FNYEAQ (reference sequence). This CDR3 has 19 amino acids.

The chain employs TRBV5-1 and TRBJ2-1, with 9 bases aligning to TRBD2. CDR3 size: 16 residues. The trim removed 3 bases at V and 5 bases at J, leaving 9 bases unmatched. In germline, CDR1 is SGHRS, CDR2 YFSETQ. The CDR3 loop reads CASSSGVAGAHNEQFF. CDR3 sequence (DNA): TGCGCCAGCAGCTCCGGGGTAGCGGGGGCCCACAATGAGCAGTTCTTC.

The table lists this clone with many counts. Additional DNA sequences in this sample encode the identical CDR3. The rearrangement joins TRBV27 to TRBJ1-3; D gene unclear. Germline-derived CDR1 and CDR2 are MNHEY and SMNVEV (reference sequence). The CDR3 has 13 residues. V lost 5 bases to trimming and J lost 4 bases, with 9 bases between them. CDR3 protein: CASSLREGNTIYF. The CDR3 nucleotides are TGTGCCAGCAGTCTCCGGGAGGGAAACACCATATATTTT.

In this sample, this clone turned up a few times. This chain joins TRBV7-9 and TRBJ2-2, with D unclear. Trimming shortened V by 0 bases and J by 3 bases, and 5 bases separated the two germline ends. CDR1 and CDR2 (germline): SEHNR, FQNEAQ (reference sequence). CDR3 size: 14 residues. Written as DNA, the CDR3 is TGTGCCAGCAGCTTAGCGTTTTACACCGGGGAGCTGTTTTTT. This encodes CASSLAFYTGELFF. Full variable domain (missing parts from reference TRBV7-9 and TRBJ2-2): DTGVSQNPRHKITKRGQNVTFRCDPISEHNRLYWYRQTLGQGPEFLTYFQNEAQLEKSRLLSDRFSAERPKGSFSTLEIQRTEQGDSAMYLCASSLAFYTGELFFGEGSRLTVL.

The chain links TRBV3-1 (or the pseudogene TRBV3-2) to TRBJ1-3, with D hard to call. The CDR3 covers 15 residues. Trimming removed 0 bases at V and 2 bases at J, with 8 bases between. CDR1 LGHDT and CDR2 YNNKEL come from the germline V gene (reference sequence). CDR3 residues: CASSQDWGTGNTIYF. The CDR3 bases are TGTGCCAGCAGCCAAGATTGGGGTACTGGAAACACCATATATTTT.

The chain has TRBV6-5 and TRBJ2-5; the D is unclear. Trimming removed 7 bases at V and 4 bases at J, with 19 bases between. The germline V gene has CDR1 MNHEY and CDR2 SVGAGI. The CDR3 sequence is 15 residues long. CDR3 sequence reads: CASTINRVLGETQYF. The CDR3 DNA reads TGTGCCAGCACCATAAATAGGGTGCTGGGAGAGACCCAGTACTTC.

This clone came up once. The chain has TRBV3-1 (or the pseudogene TRBV3-2) and TRBJ2-1; 10 nucleotides line up with TRBD1. The CDR3 runs to 15 residues. CDR1 is LGHDT and CDR2 is YNNKEL in the germline V gene (reference sequence). V shed 5 bases and J 6 bases; nucleotides not matched to a gene: 7. The CDR3 DNA follows: TGTGCCAGCAGCTTACCGGGACAGGGGCCCAATGAGCAGTTCTTC. Encoded protein: CASSLPGQGPNEQFF.

The rearrangement uses TRBV10-3 and TRBJ1-3; possibly TRBD1 for D (6 bases). Per germline, CDR1 ENHRY and CDR2 SYGVKD. CDR3 length equals 13 residues. The V gene lost 6 bases and the J gene lost 8 bases, with 14 bases spanning the gap. The CDR3 DNA follows: TGTGCCATCAGCACAGGGTACCGGGACACCATATATTTT. Translating it yields CAISTGYRDTIYF.

The J gene is TRBJ2-2, the V gene TRBV21-1; TRBD1 is taken as the D call from the table, unchecked against the DNA. TRBV21-1 is a pseudogene locus. This CDR3 spans 11 amino acids. The DNA for the CDR3 is TGTGCCACAACCAGGGTCGGGGAGCTGTTTTTT. Residues: CATTRVGELFF.

The rearrangement joins TRBV7-9 to TRBJ2-1; 7 bases map to TRBD1. V shed 3 bases, J shed 5 bases, and the junction held 10 bases outside the gene matches. The CDR3 spans 16 residues. Germline values: CDR1 SEHNR, CDR2 FQNEAQ (reference sequence). The CDR3 DNA is TGTGCCAGCAGCTTTCCTAGAGGGGGCGTCGACAATGAGCAGTTCTTC. Its protein product is CASSFPRGGVDNEQFF.

The chain recombines TRBV6-5 with TRBJ2-3, with unresolved D. The ends were cut back, 7 bases at V and 4 bases at J, with 12 bases in the middle. This CDR3 is 13 amino acids long. Germline CDR1 is MNHEY and CDR2 is SVGAGI. CDR3 region: CASMMSGADTQYF. CDR3 DNA sequence: TGTGCCAGCATGATGTCAGGAGCAGATACGCAGTATTTT.

The CDR3 bases are TGTGCCAGCAGCCAAGATACGGGGAACCCAGGTGCCCAGTACTTC. Its protein product is CASSQDTGNPGAQYF. The chain is built from TRBV4-2 and TRBJ2-5, with D perhaps matching TRBD2 (5 bases). This CDR3 has 15 amino acids. Trimming took 0 bases from V and 9 from J, leaving 17 bases between them. Germline V lookup: CDR1 LGHNA, CDR2 YNFKEQ.

The chain uses TRBV6-2 or TRBV6-3 and TRBJ2-7; D might be TRBD1 or TRBD2, each matching 5 bases. This CDR3 is 11 amino acids long. Germline V gene lookup returns CDR1 MNHEY and CDR2 SVGEGT. V was trimmed by 4 bases and J by 6 bases, leaving 7 bases between them. CDR3 sequence: CASSWGSEQYF. For the CDR3, the DNA is TGTGCCAGCAGTTGGGGGAGCGAGCAGTACTTC.

The rearrangement joins TRBV7-9 to TRBJ2-2, with D unclear. V lost 2 bases and J lost 1, with 8 bases in between. Germline CDR1 and CDR2: SEHNR and FQNEAQ (reference sequence). The CDR3 sequence is 15 residues long. DNA for the CDR3: TGTGCCAGCAGCTTACTCCTATGGAACACCGGGGAGCTGTTTTTT. Protein sequence: CASSLLLWNTGELFF.

The CDR3 region is CASSLDAPGDWNTEAFF. As DNA, the CDR3 is TGTGCCAGCAGTTTAGACGCCCCCGGGGACTGGAACACTGAAGCTTTCTTT. The chain has TRBV27 and TRBJ1-1, with TRBD1 as a possible D gene (5 bases). The CDR3 consists of 17 residues. The V gene lost 2 bases and the J gene lost 1 base, with 17 bases spanning the gap. Germline values: CDR1 MNHEY, CDR2 SMNVEV (reference sequence).

The J gene is TRBJ1-1, the V gene TRBV6-6; D is uncertain. CDR3 size: 14 residues. With 5 bases removed from V and 2 bases from J, the gap between germline ends came to 12 bases. Germline V gene sequence: CDR1 MNHNY, CDR2 SVGAGI (reference sequence). The CDR3 protein is CASSGLSENTEAFF. DNA for the CDR3: TGTGCCAGCAGTGGCCTGTCTGAAAACACTGAAGCTTTCTTT.

V gene TRBV2 combines with J gene TRBJ1-2; D is uncertain. CDR3 length equals 13 residues. Germline CDR1 is SNHLY and CDR2 is FYNNEI. Trimming took 7 bases from V and 8 from J, leaving 17 bases between them. CDR3 in amino acids: CASNREPEEGYTF. CDR3 DNA: TGTGCCAGCAACCGGGAGCCCGAGGAAGGCTACACCTTC.

In this sample, this clone turned up once. CDR3 loop: CASSFTGESPLHF. The DNA for the CDR3 is TGTGCCAGCAGCTTCACAGGGGAATCACCCCTCCACTTT. This chain uses TRBV7-9 with TRBJ1-6; 7 positions match TRBD1. The CDR3 consists of 13 residues. Losses at the gene ends were 3 bases for V and 10 bases for J; bases not matched to a gene: 3. Germline V lookup: CDR1 SEHNR, CDR2 FQNEAQ (reference sequence).

This chain connects TRBV28 to TRBJ1-1; no clear D gene. Trimming took off 4 bases at V and 4 bases at J, with 4 bases between the two ends. In germline, CDR1 is MDHEN, CDR2 SYDVKM. The CDR3 length is 11 residues. Here the CDR3 reads CASSSRTEAFF. CDR3 sequence (DNA): TGTGCCAGCAGTTCCCGCACTGAAGCTTTCTTT.

This chain uses TRBV6-1 with TRBJ2-5; TRBD2 is a possible D gene (6 bases). The germline V and J ends were trimmed by 0 bases and 7 bases, with 6 bases remaining between them. The germline V gene has CDR1 MNHNS and CDR2 SASEGT. There are 12 residues in the CDR3. The CDR3: CASSEAGGTQYF. CDR3 nucleotide sequence: TGTGCCAGCAGTGAAGCGGGGGGGACCCAGTACTTC.

This clone was recorded only once. The rearrangement links TRBV6-5 to TRBJ1-2; perhaps TRBD1 as D (5 bases). The germline CDR1 and CDR2 sequences are MNHEY and SVGAGI. This CDR3 has 15 residues. V lost 6 bases, J lost 8 bases, and 22 bases lay in between. CDR3: CASRVSPGGVRGYTF. CDR3 DNA sequence: TGTGCCAGCAGAGTCTCCCCTGGAGGGGTAAGGGGCTACACCTTC.

The chain has TRBV6-5 and TRBJ1-2; TRBD1 matches 8 bases. Germline loops: CDR1 MNHEY, CDR2 SVGAGI. V lost 8 bases to trimming and J lost 2 bases; unmatched junction nucleotides: 1. The CDR3 totals 12 residues. CDR3 loop: CASGQGNYGYTF. The CDR3, as DNA: TGTGCCAGCGGACAGGGAAACTATGGCTACACCTTC.

CDR3 coding DNA: TGTGCCAGCAAATGGGGGGGCACTGAAGCTTTCTTT. This translates into CASKWGGTEAFF. J is TRBJ1-1 and V is TRBV7-9, with D possibly matching TRBD1 (5 bases). The CDR3 is 12 amino acids. V was clipped by 7 bases and J by 4 bases, with 10 bases between them. Germline V gene sequence: CDR1 SEHNR, CDR2 FQNEAQ (reference sequence).

This clone was seen just once. The rearrangement joins TRBV7-9 to TRBJ2-4; 7 nucleotides align to TRBD1. Trimming cost V 5 bases and J 5 bases; bases outside gene matches: 6. The CDR3 contains 14 residues. The germline CDR1 and CDR2 sequences are SEHNR and FQNEAQ (reference sequence). The CDR3 sequence is CASSPGQSQNIQYF. As DNA, the CDR3 is TGTGCCAGCAGCCCGGGACAGTCCCAAAACATTCAGTACTTC.

The CDR3 bases are TGTGCCAGCAGCCCCCCTGGGGCGAACACCGGGGAGCTGTTTTTT. It yields the protein CASSPPGANTGELFF. The V and J genes are TRBV7-9 and TRBJ2-2; no clear D gene. Looked up from germline, CDR1 is SEHNR and CDR2 is FQNEAQ (reference sequence). The CDR3 spans 15 residues. Trimming took 5 bases from V and 0 from J, leaving 10 bases between them. Using reference TRBV7-9 and TRBJ2-2 for the parts outside the CDR3, the full variable domain is DTGVSQNPRHKITKRGQNVTFRCDPISEHNRLYWYRQTLGQGPEFLTYFQNEAQLEKSRLLSDRFSAERPKGSFSTLEIQRTEQGDSAMYLCASSPPGANTGELFFGEGSRLTVL.

This chain links TRBV18 with TRBJ1-1; D remains unclear. CDR3 size: 16 residues. V lost 2 bases, J lost 0 bases, and 13 bases lay in between. Germline values: CDR1 KGHSH, CDR2 LQKENI. Written as DNA, the CDR3 is TGTGCCAGCTCACCATCGCCCCCGGGATTGAACACTGAAGCTTTCTTT. This encodes CASSPSPPGLNTEAFF.